Listed here are 19 T cell receptor beta chains from one sample, sequenced in a study of T cells in Graves' hyperthyroidism and ophthalmopathy. TCR beta CDR3 region amplification was performed from RNA transcripts. HTBI primers were used for first-round RT-PCR of the TCR CDR3. TCRdb called the multiplex PCR reads again in MiXCR, with one record for every CDR3 protein. The top ten hold 26% of the sample, which has 93,000 or so distinct CDR3 sequences, over 45% seen once. Source material: blood. The source of these receptors is a man aged 40-49 years with Graves' hyperthyroidism.

Of note for this clonotype: A read error may account for a junction end that differs from germline. The chain couples TRBV15 to TRBJ2-6; possibly TRBD1 for D (6 bases). The CDR3 has 14 residues. CDR1 is LNHNV and CDR2 is YYDKDF in the germline V gene (reference sequence). The CDR3 nucleotides read TGTGCCACCAGCAGAGACCAACAGGGTCGCACTGAAGCTTTC. Translated, it gives CATSRDQQGRTEAF.

This clonotype appeared many times. The V and J genes are TRBV29-1 and TRBJ2-1, with D hard to call. V gave up 8 bases and J gave up 12 bases, with 20 bases separating them. CDR1 SQVTM and CDR2 ANQGSEA come from the germline V gene. The CDR3 has 12 residues. The CDR3 DNA follows: TGCAGCCTACGAGAGTCTTCGTCCGGGCAGTTCTTC. Translated, it gives CSLRESSSGQFF.

In this sample, this clonotype turned up many times. V gene TRBV20-1 combines with J gene TRBJ2-1, with D perhaps being TRBD1 or TRBD2 (5 bases each). Per the germline V gene, CDR1 is DFQATT and CDR2 is SNEGSKA (reference sequence). V lost 4 bases and J 8 bases, leaving 15 bases between the germline ends. The CDR3 sequence is 13 residues long. CDR3 protein: CSATDLGVDEQFF. In DNA form, the CDR3 reads TGCAGTGCTACTGACTTGGGGGTCGATGAGCAGTTCTTC.

This clonotype was observed many times. The chain couples TRBV5-6 to TRBJ1-6; no definite D call. V gave up 5 bases and J gave up 10 bases, with 16 bases separating them. This CDR3 is built from 14 residues. Germline CDR1 SGHDT, CDR2 YYEEEE. The CDR3 spells CASRPWGGGSPLHF. Here the CDR3 DNA reads TGTGCCAGCAGGCCTTGGGGAGGCGGCTCACCCCTCCACTTT.

This clonotype was recorded at least ten times. The V gene is TRBV12-3 or TRBV12-4, the J gene TRBJ2-2; tentatively, D is TRBD2 (5 bases). The CDR3 spans 15 residues. The V end was cut by 5 bases, the J end by 4 bases, with 14 bases between. The CDR3 protein is CASSPSGDSTGELFF. CDR3 bases: TGTGCCAGCAGTCCGTCCGGGGATTCCACCGGGGAGCTGTTTTTT.

This clonotype was observed many times. The chain couples TRBV15 to TRBJ2-3; 9 bases are shared with TRBD1. The germline gives CDR1 LNHNV, CDR2 YYDKDF (reference sequence). CDR3 length: 15 amino acids. The V segment lost 2 bases and the J segment 3 bases; nucleotides outside the gene matches: 3. This chain's CDR3 is CATSRTGQGTDTQYF. CDR3 DNA: TGTGCCACCAGCAGAACGGGACAGGGAACAGATACGCAGTATTTT.

The sample holds one count of this clonotype. The chain is built from TRBV20-1 and TRBJ1-4, with D perhaps matching TRBD1 (6 bases). Deletions cut 3 bases from V and 5 bases from J, with 10 bases between. This CDR3 is 13 amino acids long. Germline values: CDR1 DFQATT, CDR2 SNEGSKA (reference sequence). CDR3 residues: CSASQGGNEKLFF. The CDR3 DNA reads TGCAGTGCTAGTCAAGGGGGGAATGAAAAACTGTTTTTT.

This clonotype was seen only a few times. This rearrangement joins TRBV7-2 to TRBJ2-1, with TRBD1 as a possible D gene (6 bases). V lost 8 bases and J lost 2, with 16 bases in between. CDR1 and CDR2 from the germline V gene are SGHTA and FQGNSA. The CDR3 sequence is 15 residues long. The CDR3 here is CASSPVGQPYNEQFF. The CDR3 nucleotides read TGTGCCAGCTCCCCAGTAGGACAGCCCTACAATGAGCAGTTCTTC.

CDR3 amino acids: CASRGGEANTEAFF. CDR3 nucleotide sequence: TGTGCCAGCAGGGGGGGGGAGGCTAACACTGAAGCTTTCTTT. The J gene is TRBJ1-1, the V gene TRBV7-9, with D tentatively TRBD1 (5 bases). This CDR3 comprises 14 residues. Trimming stripped 6 bases from V and 2 bases from J, with 13 bases between. Per the germline V gene, CDR1 is SEHNR and CDR2 is FQNEAQ (reference sequence).

This clonotype was observed at least ten times. The chain joins TRBV11-2 to TRBJ1-2; D is unclear. CDR1 SGHAT and CDR2 FQNNGV come from the germline V gene. Deletions cut 2 bases from V and 4 bases from J, with 14 bases between. The CDR3 loop spans 15 amino acids. The CDR3 bases are TGTGCCAGCAGCTTAATGGACGTCCCCGGCTATGGCTACACCTTC. Translating it yields CASSLMDVPGYGYTF.

This clonotype appeared once. Given a much more abundant clone one base away, this may be a read error. V gene TRBV7-9 combines with J gene TRBJ1-5; 7 positions match TRBD2. The DNA end is a closer match to TRBJ2-3, so the J assignment may be wrong. The V gene's germline CDR1 is SEHNR and CDR2 FQNEAQ (reference sequence). CDR3 length: 15 residues. This chain's CDR3 is CASSQDWGGSQPQYF. CDR3 in DNA: TGCGCCAGCAGCCAAGATTGGGGGGGGAGTCAGCCCCAGTATTTT.

This clonotype was observed many times. The chain uses TRBV2 and TRBJ1-5; 9 bases are a match to TRBD1. There are 15 residues in the CDR3. The germline CDR1 and CDR2 sequences are SNHLY and FYNNEI. V shed 5 bases, J shed 3 bases, and the junction held 5 bases outside the gene matches. The CDR3 is CASSLGQGPNQPQHF. CDR3 bases: TGTGCCAGCAGTTTGGGACAGGGCCCCAATCAGCCCCAGCATTTT.

This clonotype was recorded many times. The genes are TRBV19 and TRBJ2-1, with TRBD2 identical over 12 bases. Germline trimming cut 3 bases from V and 9 bases from J; bases unmatched to any gene: 3. CDR1 is LNHDA and CDR2 is SQIVND in the germline V gene (reference sequence). The CDR3 totals 14 residues. CDR3 sequence: CASSMSSGRAEQFF. CDR3 coding DNA: TGTGCCAGTAGTATGTCTAGCGGGAGGGCTGAGCAGTTCTTC.

This clonotype was seen ten or more times. The CDR3 protein is CAAIPFFRTEAFF. CDR3 bases: TGTGCCGCCATTCCCTTTTTTCGCACTGAAGCTTTCTTT. V and J are TRBV19 and TRBJ1-1; D unresolved. V was trimmed by 11 bases and J by 4 bases, leaving 17 bases between them. Looked up from germline, CDR1 is LNHDA and CDR2 is SQIVND (reference sequence). The CDR3 extends over 13 amino acids.

This clonotype has at least ten counts. This rearrangement joins TRBV5-1 to TRBJ2-7; 7 bases line up with TRBD2. The CDR3 length is 16 residues. Trimming took 3 bases from V and 2 from J; bases not matched to a gene: 11. Germline-derived CDR1 and CDR2 are SGHRS and YFSETQ. The CDR3 nucleotides are TGCGCCAGCAGCTATCACTTGGGGGAGGGTCCCTACGAGCAGTACTTC. Residues: CASSYHLGEGPYEQYF.

A word on this clonotype: One base away lies a much larger clone, so this may be a sequencing read error. This chain joins TRBV6-5 and TRBJ1-1, with 8 positions matching TRBD1. Trimming took 8 bases from V and 1 from J; bases not matched to a gene: 12. In germline, CDR1 is MNHEY, CDR2 SVGAGI. The CDR3 has 16 residues. DNA for the CDR3: TGTGCCAGCCCGGACAGGGAAGAGGGGGGGAACACTGAAGCTTTCTTT. It codes for CASPDREEGGNTEAFF.

This clonotype was detected a few times. The CDR3 DNA reads as TGTGCTAGTGGTTTCTTTGGTCGGGGGACCCCTAATGAAAAACTGTTTTTT. Amino acid sequence: CASGFFGRGTPNEKLFF. The chain joins TRBV12-5 to TRBJ1-4; possible D gene TRBD1, 5 bases. Trimming removed 3 bases at V and 3 bases at J, with 17 bases between. The germline V gene encodes CDR1 LGHNT and CDR2 FRNRAP. This CDR3 is built from 17 residues. The full variable domain, rest sourced from reference TRBV12-5 and TRBJ1-4, is DARVTQTPRHKVTEMGQEVTMRCQPILGHNTVFWYRQTMMQGLELLAYFRNRAPLDDSGMPKDRFSAEMPDATLATLKIQPSEPRDSAVYFCASGFFGRGTPNEKLFFGSGTQLSVL.

This clonotype has just a few counts. This rearrangement joins TRBV18 to TRBJ1-2; no clear D. From germline, CDR1 is KGHSH and CDR2 LQKENI. The CDR3 length is 14 residues. Trimming cost V 6 bases and J 0 bases, with 11 bases left between them. The CDR3 region has the DNA TGTGCCAGCTCCCCTAGCCCCGCTAACTATGGCTACACCTTC. Its protein product is CASSPSPANYGYTF.

This clonotype was seen ten or more times. V and J are TRBV20-1 and TRBJ1-2; D call uncertain. V shed 6 bases and J shed 5 bases, with 10 bases lying between them. Germline lookup yields CDR1 DFQATT and CDR2 SNEGSKA (reference sequence). The CDR3 loop spans 11 amino acids. This CDR3 reads CSARVRYGYTF. CDR3 sequence (DNA): TGCAGTGCAAGGGTTCGGTATGGCTACACCTTC.